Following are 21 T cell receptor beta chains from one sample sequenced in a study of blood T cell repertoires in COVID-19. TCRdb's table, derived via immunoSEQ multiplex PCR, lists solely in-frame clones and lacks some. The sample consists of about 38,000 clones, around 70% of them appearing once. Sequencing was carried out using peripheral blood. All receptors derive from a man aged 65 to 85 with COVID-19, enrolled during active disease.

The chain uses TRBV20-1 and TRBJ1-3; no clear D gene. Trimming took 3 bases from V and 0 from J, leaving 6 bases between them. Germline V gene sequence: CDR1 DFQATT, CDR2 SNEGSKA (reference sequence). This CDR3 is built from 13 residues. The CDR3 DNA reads TGCAGTGCTAGTATTAGCTCTGGAAACACCATATATTTT. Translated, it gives CSASISSGNTIYF.

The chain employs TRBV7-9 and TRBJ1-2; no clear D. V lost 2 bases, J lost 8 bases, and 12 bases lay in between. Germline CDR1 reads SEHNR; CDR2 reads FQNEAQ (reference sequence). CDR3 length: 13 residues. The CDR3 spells CASSLWQVLGYTF. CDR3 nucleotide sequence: TGTGCCAGCAGCTTATGGCAGGTCCTAGGCTACACCTTC.

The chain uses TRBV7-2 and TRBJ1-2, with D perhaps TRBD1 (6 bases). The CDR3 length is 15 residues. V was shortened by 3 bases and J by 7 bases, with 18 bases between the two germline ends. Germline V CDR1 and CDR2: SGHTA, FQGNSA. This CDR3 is CASSFPGAMRGGYTF. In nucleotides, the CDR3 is TGTGCCAGCAGCTTCCCAGGGGCCATGAGGGGTGGCTACACCTTC.

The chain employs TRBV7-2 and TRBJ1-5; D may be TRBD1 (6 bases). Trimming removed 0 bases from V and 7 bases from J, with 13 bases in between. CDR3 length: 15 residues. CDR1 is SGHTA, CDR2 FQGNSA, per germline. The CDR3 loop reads CASSLALTGRQPQHF. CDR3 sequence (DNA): TGTGCCAGCAGCTTAGCGCTAACAGGGAGACAGCCCCAGCATTTT. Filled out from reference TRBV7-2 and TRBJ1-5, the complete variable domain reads GAGVSQSPSNKVTEKGKDVELRCDPISGHTALYWYRQSLGQGLEFLIYFQGNSAPDKSGLPSDRFSAERTGGSVSTLTIQRTQQEDSAVYLCASSLALTGRQPQHFGDGTRLSIL.

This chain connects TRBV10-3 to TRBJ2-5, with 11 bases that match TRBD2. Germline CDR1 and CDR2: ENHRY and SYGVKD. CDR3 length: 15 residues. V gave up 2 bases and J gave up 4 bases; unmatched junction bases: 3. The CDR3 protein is CAISEGLAGGETQYF. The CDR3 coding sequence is TGTGCCATCAGTGAGGGTCTAGCGGGAGGAGAGACCCAGTACTTC.

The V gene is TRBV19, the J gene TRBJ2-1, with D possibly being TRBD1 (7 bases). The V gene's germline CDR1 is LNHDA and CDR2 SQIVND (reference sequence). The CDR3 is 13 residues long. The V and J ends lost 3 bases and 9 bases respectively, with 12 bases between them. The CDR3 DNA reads TGTGCCAGTAGTATGGAGGGGGCGCGTGAGCAGTTCTTC. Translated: CASSMEGAREQFF. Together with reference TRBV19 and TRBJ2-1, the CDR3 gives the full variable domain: DGGITQSPKYLFRKEGQNVTLSCEQNLNHDAMYWYRQDPGQGLRLIYYSQIVNDFQKGDIAEGYSVSREKKESFPLTVTSAQKNPTAFYLCASSMEGAREQFFGPGTRLTVL.

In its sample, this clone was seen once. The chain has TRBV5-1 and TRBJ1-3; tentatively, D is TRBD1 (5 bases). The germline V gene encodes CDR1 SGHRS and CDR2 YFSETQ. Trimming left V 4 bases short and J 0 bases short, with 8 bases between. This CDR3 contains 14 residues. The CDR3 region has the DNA TGCGCCAGCAGCCCGACAGTCTCTGGAAACACCATATATTTT. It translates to CASSPTVSGNTIYF. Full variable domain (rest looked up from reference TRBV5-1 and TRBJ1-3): KAGVTQTPRYLIKTRGQQVTLSCSPISGHRSVSWYQQTPGQGLQFLFEYFSETQRNKGNFPGRFSGRQFSNSRSEMNVSTLELGDSALYLCASSPTVSGNTIYFGEGSWLTVV.

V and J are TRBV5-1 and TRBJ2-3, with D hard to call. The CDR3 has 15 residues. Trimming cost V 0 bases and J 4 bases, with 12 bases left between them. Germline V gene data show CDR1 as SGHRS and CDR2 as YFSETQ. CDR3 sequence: CASSLGQIYADTQYF. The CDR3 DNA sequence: TGCGCCAGCAGCTTGGGACAAATTTACGCAGATACGCAGTATTTT.

This CDR3 reads CASSLEASGNGELFF. Here the CDR3 DNA reads TGCGCCAGCAGCTTGGAAGCTAGCGGGAACGGGGAGCTGTTTTTT. The chain couples TRBV5-1 to TRBJ2-2; 9 bases line up with TRBD2. The germline gives CDR1 SGHRS, CDR2 YFSETQ. Trimming removed 0 bases from V and 7 bases from J; junction bases left unmatched: 4. The CDR3 runs to 15 residues.

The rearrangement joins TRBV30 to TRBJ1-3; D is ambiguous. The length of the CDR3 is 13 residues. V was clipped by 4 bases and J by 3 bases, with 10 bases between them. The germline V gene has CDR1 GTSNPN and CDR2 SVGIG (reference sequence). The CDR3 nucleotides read TGTGCCTGGAATCGGGTGGATGGAAACACCATATATTTT. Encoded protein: CAWNRVDGNTIYF.

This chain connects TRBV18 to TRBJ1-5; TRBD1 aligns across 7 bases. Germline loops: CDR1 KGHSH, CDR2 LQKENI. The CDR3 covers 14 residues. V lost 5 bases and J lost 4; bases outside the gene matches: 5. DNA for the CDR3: TGTGCCAGCTCAGCCGGGACAGCAAATCAGCCCCAGCATTTT. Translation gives CASSAGTANQPQHF.

Written as DNA, the CDR3 is TGTGCCAGCAGCCTATACGTGACAGGGGTCACTGAAGCTTTCTTT. This gives the protein CASSLYVTGVTEAFF. The V call is TRBV4-2, the J call TRBJ1-1, with 8 positions matching TRBD1. This CDR3 region has 15 residues. Trimming took 4 bases from V and 4 from J; bases not matched to a gene: 8. CDR1 and CDR2 from the germline V gene are LGHNA and YNFKEQ.

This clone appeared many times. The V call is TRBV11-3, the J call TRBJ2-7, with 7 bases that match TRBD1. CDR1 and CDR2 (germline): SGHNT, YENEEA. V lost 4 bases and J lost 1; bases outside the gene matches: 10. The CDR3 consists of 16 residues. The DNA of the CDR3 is TGTGCCAGCAGCTCAGGGGGACAGAAGCCTTCCTACGAGCAGTACTTC. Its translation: CASSSGGQKPSYEQYF.

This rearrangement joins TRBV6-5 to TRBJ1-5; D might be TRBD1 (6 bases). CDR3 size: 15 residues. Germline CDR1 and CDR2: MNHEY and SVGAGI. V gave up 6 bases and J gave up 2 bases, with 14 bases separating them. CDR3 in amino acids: CASRANRAGNQPQHF. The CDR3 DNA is TGTGCCAGCAGGGCAAACAGGGCTGGCAATCAGCCCCAGCATTTT.

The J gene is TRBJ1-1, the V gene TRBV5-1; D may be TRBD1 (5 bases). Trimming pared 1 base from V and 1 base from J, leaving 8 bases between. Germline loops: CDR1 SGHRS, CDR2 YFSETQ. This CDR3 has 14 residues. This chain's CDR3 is CASSLNRPNTEAFF. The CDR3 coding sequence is TGCGCCAGCAGCTTGAACAGGCCGAACACTGAAGCTTTCTTT.

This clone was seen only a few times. The CDR3 region has the DNA TGTGCCAGCAGCCTCGGGACAGACCCTAGTGAGCAGTACTTC. Its protein product is CASSLGTDPSEQYF. This chain joins TRBV3-1 (or the pseudogene TRBV3-2) and TRBJ2-7; 7 nucleotides agree with TRBD1. This CDR3 comprises 14 residues. Germline CDR1 LGHDT, CDR2 YNNKEL (reference sequence). Trimming took 4 bases from V and 7 from J; bases not matched to a gene: 10.

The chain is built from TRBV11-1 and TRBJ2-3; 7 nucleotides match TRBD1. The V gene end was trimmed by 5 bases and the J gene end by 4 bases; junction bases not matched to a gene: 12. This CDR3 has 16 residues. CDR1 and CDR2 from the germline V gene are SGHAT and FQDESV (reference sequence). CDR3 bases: TGTGCCAGCAGCAACCGTCAGGGGACAGTGTCAGATACGCAGTATTTT. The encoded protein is CASSNRQGTVSDTQYF.

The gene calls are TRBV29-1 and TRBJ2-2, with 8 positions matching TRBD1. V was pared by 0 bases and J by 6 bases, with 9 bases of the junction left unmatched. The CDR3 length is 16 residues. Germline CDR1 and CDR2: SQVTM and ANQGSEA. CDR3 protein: CSVEDHSQGESGELFF. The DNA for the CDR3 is TGCAGCGTTGAAGATCACTCACAGGGGGAGTCCGGGGAGCTGTTTTTT.

CDR3 loop: CASSLGRTPYTEAFF. CDR3 bases: TGTGCCAGCAGCTTGGGGCGGACTCCCTACACTGAAGCTTTCTTT. This chain uses TRBV5-4 with TRBJ1-1; unclear D gene. Germline CDR1 is SGHNT and CDR2 is YYREEE (reference sequence). V lost 0 bases and J 3 bases, leaving 12 bases between the germline ends. The CDR3 runs 15 residues.

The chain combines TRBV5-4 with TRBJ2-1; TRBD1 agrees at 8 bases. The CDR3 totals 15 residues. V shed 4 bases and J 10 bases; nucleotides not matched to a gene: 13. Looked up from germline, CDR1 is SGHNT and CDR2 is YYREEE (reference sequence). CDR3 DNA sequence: TGTGCCAGCAGCAACCCGACAGGGGCGACAGGCGAGCAGTTCTTC. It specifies CASSNPTGATGEQFF.

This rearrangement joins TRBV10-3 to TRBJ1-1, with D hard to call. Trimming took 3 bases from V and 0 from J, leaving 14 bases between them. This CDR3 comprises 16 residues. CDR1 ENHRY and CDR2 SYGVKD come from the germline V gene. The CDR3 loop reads CAISDPRRRLNTEAFF. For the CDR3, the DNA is TGTGCCATCAGTGACCCACGGAGGAGACTGAACACTGAAGCTTTCTTT.